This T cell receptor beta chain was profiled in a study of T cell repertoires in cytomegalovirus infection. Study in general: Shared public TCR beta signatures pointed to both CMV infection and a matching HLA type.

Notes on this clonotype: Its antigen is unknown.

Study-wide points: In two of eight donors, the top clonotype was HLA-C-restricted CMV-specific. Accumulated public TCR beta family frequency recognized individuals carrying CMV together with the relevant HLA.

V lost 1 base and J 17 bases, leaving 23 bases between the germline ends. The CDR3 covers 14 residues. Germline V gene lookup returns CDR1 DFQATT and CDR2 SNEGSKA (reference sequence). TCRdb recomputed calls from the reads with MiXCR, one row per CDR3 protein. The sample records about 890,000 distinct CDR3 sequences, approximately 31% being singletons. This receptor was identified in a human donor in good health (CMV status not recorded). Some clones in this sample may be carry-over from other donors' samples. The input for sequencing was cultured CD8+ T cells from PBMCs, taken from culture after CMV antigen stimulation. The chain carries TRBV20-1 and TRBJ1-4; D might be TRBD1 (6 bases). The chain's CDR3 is CSARGGGPSGNGFF. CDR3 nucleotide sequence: TGCAGTGCTAGAGGGGGGGGCCCCTCTGGAAACGGCTTTTTT.